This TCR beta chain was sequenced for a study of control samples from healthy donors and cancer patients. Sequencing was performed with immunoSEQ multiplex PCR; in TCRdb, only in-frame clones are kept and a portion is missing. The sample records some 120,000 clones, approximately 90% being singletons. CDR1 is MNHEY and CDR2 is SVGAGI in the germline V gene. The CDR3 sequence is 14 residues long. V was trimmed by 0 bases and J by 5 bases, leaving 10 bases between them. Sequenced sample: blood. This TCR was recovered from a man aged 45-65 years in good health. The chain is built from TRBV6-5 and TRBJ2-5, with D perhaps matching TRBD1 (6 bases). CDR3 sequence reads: CASSYSGRGETQYF. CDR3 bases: TGTGCCAGCAGTTACTCGGGCAGGGGTGAGACCCAGTACTTC.